This T cell receptor beta chain was observed in a study of cytomegalovirus exposure and HLA in healthy donors. A multiplex PCR was run with 60 Vbeta primers and 13 Jbeta primers. Profiled with immunoSEQ multiplex PCR; TCRdb holds only in-frame clones, not every one. The sample has some 85,000 clones; 76% are singletons. Study-wide results and caveats: According to the study, approximately 150 TCR beta chains were cytomegalovirus-associated. When the data were analyzed later, several of the most significant clusters appeared to be linked to common viral pathogens.

A word on this clone: Antigen specificity is unknown.

The CDR3 is 16 amino acids. J was trimmed by 8 bases and V by 5 bases; bases with no gene match: 13. Looked up from germline, CDR1 is LNHDA and CDR2 is SQIVND (reference sequence). The chain recombines TRBV19 with TRBJ1-3; 9 nucleotides align to TRBD1. The receptor was isolated from a male donor in good health and CMV-seronegative. The sequenced material came from PBMCs. The CDR3 is CASSPIPGTGSYTIYF. As DNA, the CDR3 is TGTGCCAGTAGTCCCATTCCTGGGACAGGGAGCTACACCATATATTTT.